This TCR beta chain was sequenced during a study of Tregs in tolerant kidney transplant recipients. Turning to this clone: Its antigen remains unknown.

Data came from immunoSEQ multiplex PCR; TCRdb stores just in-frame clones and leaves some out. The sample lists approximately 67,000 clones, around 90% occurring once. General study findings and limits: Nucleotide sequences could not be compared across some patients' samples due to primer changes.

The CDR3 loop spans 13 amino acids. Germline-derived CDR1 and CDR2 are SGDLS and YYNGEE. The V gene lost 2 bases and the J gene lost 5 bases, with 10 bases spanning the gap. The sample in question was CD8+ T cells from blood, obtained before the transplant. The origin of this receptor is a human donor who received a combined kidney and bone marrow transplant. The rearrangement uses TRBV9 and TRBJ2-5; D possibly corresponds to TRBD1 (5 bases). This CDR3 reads CASSVGNRETQYF. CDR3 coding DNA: TGTGCCAGCAGCGTGGGAAACAGGGAGACCCAGTACTTC.